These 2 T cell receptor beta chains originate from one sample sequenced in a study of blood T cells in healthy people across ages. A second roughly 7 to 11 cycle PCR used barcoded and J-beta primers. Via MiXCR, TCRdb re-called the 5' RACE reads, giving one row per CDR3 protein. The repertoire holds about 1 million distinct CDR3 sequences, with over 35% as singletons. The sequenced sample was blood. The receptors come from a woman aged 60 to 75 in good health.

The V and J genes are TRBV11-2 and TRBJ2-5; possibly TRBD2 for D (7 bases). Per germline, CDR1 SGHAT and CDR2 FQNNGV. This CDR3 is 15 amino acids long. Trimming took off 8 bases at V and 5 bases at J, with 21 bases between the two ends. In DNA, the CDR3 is TGTGCCAGCTTCAAAGGAGGGGGGGCTGTGGAGACCCAGTACTTC. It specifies CASFKGGGAVETQYF.

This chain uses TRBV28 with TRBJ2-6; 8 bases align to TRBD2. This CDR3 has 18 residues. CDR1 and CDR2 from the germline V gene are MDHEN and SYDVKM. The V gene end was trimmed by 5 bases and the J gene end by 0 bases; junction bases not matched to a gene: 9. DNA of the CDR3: TGTGCCAGCAGTCTCCGGGGGGGGATTCACTCTGGGGCCAACGTCCTGACTTTC. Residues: CASSLRGGIHSGANVLTF.